The source of this T cell receptor (beta chain) is a study of blood T cell repertoires in COVID-19. TCRdb's table, derived via immunoSEQ multiplex PCR, lists solely in-frame clones and lacks some. This repertoire shows about 280,000 clones, 65% to 90% found once; its top ten account for approximately 5%. The CDR3 covers 14 residues. V gave up 4 bases and J gave up 4 bases; unmatched junction bases: 9. Germline CDR1 reads SQVTM; CDR2 reads ANQGSEA. This chain uses TRBV29-1 with TRBJ1-2, with 7 bases identical to TRBD1. The specimen was peripheral blood. This clonotype was obtained from a man aged 50 to 59 with active or convalescent COVID-19. The CDR3 sequence is CSVGPTGMGYGYTF. The CDR3 DNA reads as TGCAGCGTTGGACCGACAGGGATGGGCTATGGCTACACCTTC.